This T cell receptor beta chain derives from a study of CD8 T cells in Susac syndrome. It was with random hexamers that 0.5 to 1 ug RNA was reverse transcribed. TCRdb re-called the immunoSEQ multiplex PCR reads with MiXCR, one entry per CDR3 protein. The sample records 130,000 to 150,000 distinct CDR3 sequences, nearly 95% being singletons. Trimming at V came to 0 bases and at J to 9 bases, leaving 7 bases not matched to a gene. Germline lookup yields CDR1 MNHEY and CDR2 SMNVEV (reference sequence). The CDR3 extends over 15 amino acids. The sequence was collected from a human donor in good health. Sequencing was performed on CD8+ T cells from PBMCs. This sequence joins TRBV27 and TRBJ1-2; the match to TRBD1 covers 10 bases. This CDR3 is CASSLSPGQGIRYTF. DNA for the CDR3: TGTGCCAGCAGTTTATCGCCGGGACAGGGGATACGCTACACCTTC.